Following are 14 T cell receptor beta chains from one sample sequenced in a study of CD8+ T cells in alopecia areata. Following extraction, RNA underwent reverse transcription to cDNA, which served as the sequencing template. Clones were read by immunoSEQ multiplex PCR, and TCRdb kept only the in-frame ones, dropping some. The sample has under 70,000 clones, around 96% seen once. Sequences were derived from CD8+ T cells sorted from blood, sampled at week 0. The receptor set was obtained from a human donor with alopecia areata.

V gene TRBV9 combines with J gene TRBJ2-1; 12 nucleotides line up with TRBD2. Trimming removed 0 bases from V and 2 bases from J; junction bases left unmatched: 6. This CDR3 is 18 amino acids long. Germline CDR1 and CDR2: SGDLS and YYNGEE. CDR3 region: CASSVDLAGGPPYNEQFF. The CDR3 coding sequence is TGTGCCAGCAGCGTAGACCTAGCGGGGGGGCCCCCCTACAATGAGCAGTTCTTC.

This chain joins TRBV7-9 and TRBJ2-1; perhaps D is TRBD1 or TRBD2 (5 bases each). The CDR3 has 15 residues. V gave up 5 bases and J gave up 2 bases, with 13 bases separating them. Germline V CDR1 and CDR2: SEHNR, FQNEAQ (reference sequence). The CDR3 reads CASSPFPGPYNEQFF. The CDR3 coding sequence is TGTGCCAGCAGCCCCTTCCCGGGACCCTACAATGAGCAGTTCTTC.

This chain connects TRBV4-1 to TRBJ2-1; TRBD1 agrees at 7 bases. The trim removed 3 bases at V and 4 bases at J, leaving 9 bases unmatched. The length of the CDR3 is 16 residues. The germline V gene has CDR1 MGHRA and CDR2 YSYEKL. CDR3 bases: TGCGCCAGCAGCCAGCCTAAGTCAGGGGGTTACAATGAGCAGTTCTTC. Its protein is CASSQPKSGGYNEQFF.

The V and J genes are TRBV27 and TRBJ2-2; 8 bases line up with TRBD2. V shed 6 bases and J 4 bases; nucleotides not matched to a gene: 4. Germline-derived CDR1 and CDR2 are MNHEY and SMNVEV (reference sequence). The CDR3 is 14 amino acids. The CDR3 sequence is CASRSGGLTGELFF. The CDR3 DNA sequence: TGTGCCAGCAGGTCGGGGGGGCTCACCGGGGAGCTGTTTTTT.

This clone showed up just once. The gene calls are TRBV4-3 and TRBJ1-1; D gene unclear. Germline V CDR1 and CDR2: LGHNA, YSLEER. Trimming took off 1 base at V and 7 bases at J, with 13 bases between the two ends. This CDR3 is 14 amino acids long. DNA for the CDR3: TGCGCCAGCAGCCAAGGCCGGCTCACCAATGAAGCTTTCTTT. Encoded protein: CASSQGRLTNEAFF.

The rearrangement joins TRBV5-6 to TRBJ1-5, with D possibly being TRBD1 (5 bases). Trimming cost V 4 bases and J 4 bases, with 18 bases left between them. This CDR3 contains 16 residues. CDR1 and CDR2 from the germline V gene are SGHDT and YYEEEE. The CDR3 DNA sequence: TGTGCCAGCAGCACGGCGGGGCAGGGTCGGAATCAGCCCCAGCATTTT. This gives the protein CASSTAGQGRNQPQHF.

This clone has just one count. The V gene is TRBV25-1, the J gene TRBJ1-5; D is possibly TRBD1 (6 bases). The CDR3 runs 14 residues. V was trimmed by 3 bases and J by 4 bases, leaving 10 bases between them. Germline CDR1 reads MGHDK; CDR2 reads SYGVNS. The CDR3 spells CASSELGQNQPQHF. The CDR3 region has the DNA TGTGCCAGCAGTGAGTTAGGACAGAATCAGCCCCAGCATTTT.

V and J are TRBV7-2 and TRBJ2-7; TRBD1 matches at 9 bases. The CDR3 covers 13 residues. Germline assignment: CDR1 SGHTA and CDR2 FQGNSA. The J segment lost 4 bases and the V segment lost 7 bases, leaving 5 bases of the junction unmatched. The CDR3 nucleotides read TGTGCCAGCAACCCGGGACAGGGATACGAGCAGTACTTC. Translation gives CASNPGQGYEQYF.

This clone has a single count. The rearrangement joins TRBV4-2 to TRBJ1-1; no clear D. This CDR3 comprises 13 residues. V lost 4 bases and J lost 2, with 8 bases in between. The germline V gene encodes CDR1 LGHNA and CDR2 YNFKEQ. The CDR3 nucleotides are TGTGCCAGCAGCCCGACCGTAAACACTGAAGCTTTCTTT. Translation gives CASSPTVNTEAFF.

The chain has TRBV11-1 and TRBJ2-3; D is unresolved. This CDR3 region has 14 residues. With 5 bases removed from V and 3 bases from J, the gap between germline ends came to 12 bases. Germline V gene sequence: CDR1 SGHAT, CDR2 FQDESV (reference sequence). Here the CDR3 reads CASSPTDQTDTQYF. The CDR3 bases are TGTGCCAGCAGCCCAACGGATCAAACAGATACGCAGTATTTT.

The chain couples TRBV4-3 to TRBJ2-2; tentatively, D is TRBD2 (5 bases). The CDR3 covers 17 residues. Germline-derived CDR1 and CDR2 are LGHNA and YSLEER. Trimming left V 0 bases short and J 0 bases short, with 11 bases between. The CDR3 DNA sequence: TGCGCCAGCAGCCAAGATTACAGCGGAACGAACACCGGGGAGCTGTTTTTT. Translating it yields CASSQDYSGTNTGELFF.

The rearrangement links TRBV25-1 to TRBJ2-2; D unclear. Germline CDR1 reads MGHDK; CDR2 reads SYGVNS. Trimming shortened V by 4 bases and J by 4 bases, and 19 bases separated the two germline ends. The CDR3 consists of 17 residues. CDR3 sequence (DNA): TGTGCCAGCAGTGGCCGTGGTTCAGCTCGCGGCACCGGGGAGCTGTTTTTT. Residues: CASSGRGSARGTGELFF.

The chain combines TRBV12-5 with TRBJ2-3; possible D gene TRBD2, 6 bases. Germline V gene lookup returns CDR1 LGHNT and CDR2 FRNRAP. V was trimmed by 0 bases and J by 6 bases, leaving 13 bases between them. This CDR3 has 15 amino acids. The CDR3 loop is CASGLVGGRTDTQYF. As DNA, the CDR3 is TGTGCTAGTGGTTTGGTTGGGGGGAGGACGGATACGCAGTATTTT.

The chain combines TRBV21-1 with TRBJ2-5; the table's D call TRBD2 went unverified against the DNA. TRBV21-1 is marked as a pseudogene. The CDR3 has 13 residues. The CDR3 DNA sequence: TGTGCCAGCAGCAAGGGAGTGTGGGAGACCCAGTACTTC. Its translation is CASSKGVWETQYF.